A selection of T cell receptor beta chains follows, all from one sample in a study of T cells in Graves' hyperthyroidism and ophthalmopathy. TCRdb called the multiplex PCR reads again in MiXCR, with one record for every CDR3 protein. Here the sample spans 400,000 to 500,000 distinct CDR3 sequences, 14% to 15% being singletons. Specimen: blood. The receptors derive from a man in his late teens or twenties with Graves' ophthalmopathy. CDR3s include the opening cysteine and the closing phenylalanine or tryptophan. D genes are given only for firm matches. Expanded clones get a size class; other rows say once, few or many, or leave the size out.

NA	TRBV19	TRBJ1-2	NA	TGTGCCAGTAGGGGATGGGACTATGGCTACACCTTC	CASRGWDYGYTF
TRBD1	TRBV27	TRBJ1-1	many	TGTGCCAGCAGTCCCCTGACAGGGTACACTGAAGCTTTCTTT	CASSPLTGYTEAFF
TRBD2	TRBV13	TRBJ2-5	many	TGTGCCAGCAGCTTGACTAGCGGGAGTGGGACCCAGTACTTC	CASSLTSGSGTQYF
NA	TRBV12-3/TRBV12-4	TRBJ1-4	few	TGTGCCAGCAGTTACCCCGGACCTAATGAAAAACTGTTTTTT	CASSYPGPNEKLFF
TRBD1	TRBV6-1	TRBJ1-4	NA	TGTGCCAGCAGTTTACAGGGGGCTGGTGAAAAACTGTTTTTT	CASSLQGAGEKLFF
TRBD1	TRBV6-1	TRBJ1-6	many	TGTGCCAGCAGTAGCAGGGGGCGCAAAAATTCACCCCTCCACTTT	CASSSRGRKNSPLHF
TRBD1	TRBV7-9	TRBJ2-4	many	TGTGCCAGCAGCTTTCGATCCGGGACAGGGGGATTAGAAGCCAAAAACATTCAGTACTTC	CASSFRSGTGGLEAKNIQYF
NA	TRBV6-1	TRBJ2-3	NA	TGTGCCAGCAGTGGATGGACAGAAACAGATACGCAGTATTTT	CASSGWTETDTQYF
NA	TRBV19	TRBJ2-1	many	TGTGCCAGTAGTATAGGGACGTACAATGAGCAGTTCTTC	CASSIGTYNEQFF
TRBD2	TRBV5-1	TRBJ2-3	many	TGCGCCAGCAGCTTGAACCCGGGACTAGCACGGGATACGCAGTATTTT	CASSLNPGLARDTQYF
NA	TRBV6-1	TRBJ1-5	few	TGTGCCACCAGGGGAGCCAATCAGCCCCAGCATTTT	CATRGANQPQHF
NA	TRBV4-2	TRBJ1-2	NA	TGTGCCAGCAGCCAAGATCCAGAGGGGGGCTTCTATGGCTACACCTTC	CASSQDPEGGFYGYTF
TRBD1	TRBV11-2	TRBJ2-5	NA	TGTGCCAGCAGCTTAGCCTTCGGGACAGGGCGGGGGGAGACCCAGTACTTC	CASSLAFGTGRGETQYF
TRBD1	TRBV19	TRBJ1-5	many	TGTGCCAGTAGTATAGGGACAGGGTACGCGTATCAGCCCCAGCATTTT	CASSIGTGYAYQPQHF
TRBD1	TRBV19	TRBJ2-2	NA	TGTGCCAGTAGGGGACAGGGAGTGTCCGGGGAGCTGTTTTTT	CASRGQGVSGELFF
NA	TRBV6-1	TRBJ1-1	NA	TGTGCCAGCAGAGACACGGTCCTCATGAACACTGAAGCTTTCTTT	CASRDTVLMNTEAFF
NA	TRBV7-2	TRBJ2-5	many	TGTGCCAGCAGCAAGACGCCGGGCCACAATCTGGGGACCCAGTACTTC	CASSKTPGHNLGTQYF
TRBD2	TRBV20-1	TRBJ2-7	NA	TGCAGTGCTAGGCGGACTAGCGGGAGCTCCTACGAGCAGTACTTC	CSARRTSGSSYEQYF
TRBD1	TRBV12-3/TRBV12-4	TRBJ1-5	few	TGTGCCAGCAGTTTTACAGGGGGCAGCCAGCCCCAGCATTTT	CASSFTGGSQPQHF
TRBD1	TRBV20-1	TRBJ1-6	few	TGCAGTGCTAGAGTAGGGACAGGGATCTTTCTCTATAATTCACCCCTCCACTTT	CSARVGTGIFLYNSPLHF
NA	TRBV5-4	TRBJ2-1	many	TGTGCCAGCAGCTTGGGAGTTGCTGCGGCGAGGGGGGAGCAGTTCTTC	CASSLGVAAARGEQFF
TRBD2	TRBV30	TRBJ2-2	NA	TGTGCTCACCGGACTAGCGGGAGCCCCGGGGAGCTGTTTTTT	CAHRTSGSPGELFF
TRBD1	TRBV6-5	TRBJ1-3	few	TGTGCCAGCAGTTACTCGGCGGACAGGGGGGACACCATATATTTT	CASSYSADRGDTIYF
NA	TRBV6-1	TRBJ1-6	NA	TGTGCCAGCAGTCGCACGGGAGGGCAGGACTATAATTCACCCCTCCACTTT	CASSRTGGQDYNSPLHF
NA	TRBV4-2	TRBJ1-2	NA	TGTGCCAGCAGCCACCGTCTCGGACAGACTAACTATGGCTACACCTTC	CASSHRLGQTNYGYTF
TRBD1	TRBV5-1	TRBJ2-1	NA	TGCGCCAGCAGCTTTTCAGGGGGAGAGTGGGGTTACAATCAGCAGTTCTTC	CASSFSGGEWGYNQQFF
TRBD2	TRBV3-1	TRBJ2-7	NA	TGTGCCAGCAGCCAAGGGGCTAGCGGGGGGATGAGCTCCTACGAGCAGTACTTC	CASSQGASGGMSSYEQYF
NA	TRBV27	TRBJ2-1	many	TGTGCCAGCAGTAAGGAGGGCTCCTACAATGAGCAGTTCTTC	CASSKEGSYNEQFF